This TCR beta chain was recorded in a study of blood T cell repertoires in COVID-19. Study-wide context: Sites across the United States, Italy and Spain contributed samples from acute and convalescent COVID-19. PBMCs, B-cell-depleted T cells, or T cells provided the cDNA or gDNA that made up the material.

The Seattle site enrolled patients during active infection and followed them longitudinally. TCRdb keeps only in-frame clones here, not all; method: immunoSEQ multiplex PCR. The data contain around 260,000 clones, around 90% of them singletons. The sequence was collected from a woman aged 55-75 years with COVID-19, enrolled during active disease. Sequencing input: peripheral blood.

The CDR3 protein is CASSWPGWRERNEQFF. The CDR3 DNA reads as TGTGCCAGCAGCTGGCCAGGGTGGCGGGAGAGGAATGAGCAGTTCTTC. V and J are TRBV5-8 and TRBJ2-1; 7 bases are a match to TRBD2. Germline V CDR1 and CDR2: SGHTS, YDEGEE. CDR3 length equals 16 residues. J gave up 7 bases and V 3 bases, and 13 bases lay outside the gene matches.